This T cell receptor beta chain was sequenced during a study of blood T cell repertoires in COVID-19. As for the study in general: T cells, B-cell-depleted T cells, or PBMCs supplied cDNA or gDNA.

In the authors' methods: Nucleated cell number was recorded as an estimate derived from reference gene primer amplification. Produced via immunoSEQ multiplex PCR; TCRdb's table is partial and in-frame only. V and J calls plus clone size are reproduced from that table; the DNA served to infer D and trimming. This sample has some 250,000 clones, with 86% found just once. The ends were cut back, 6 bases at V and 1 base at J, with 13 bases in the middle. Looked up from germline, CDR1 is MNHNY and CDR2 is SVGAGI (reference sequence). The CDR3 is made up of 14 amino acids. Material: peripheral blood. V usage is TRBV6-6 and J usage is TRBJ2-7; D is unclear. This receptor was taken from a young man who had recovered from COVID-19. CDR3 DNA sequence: TGTGCCAGCAGCCGTTCGGGTCGATCCTACGAGCAGTACTTC. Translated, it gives CASSRSGRSYEQYF.